This TCR beta chain was sequenced for a study of persistence of HIV-infected CD4 T cells. The CDR3 runs to 13 residues. Trimming left V 3 bases short and J 6 bases short, with 9 bases between. Cells were stimulated nonspecifically with anti-CD3/anti-CD28 magnetic beads. Sorting selected CD4+ T cells upregulating both CD40 ligand and CD69. Concerning this clone: Its antigen is undetermined.

The libraries were made with immunoSEQ version 4 in survey mode. Measured with immunoSEQ multiplex PCR; TCRdb has only the in-frame clones, and not every one. Of 40,000 to 55,000 clones listed, roughly 90% are singletons. This clonotype originated in an adult woman with HIV who was CMV-seropositive. The chain carries TRBV12-3 or TRBV12-4 and TRBJ2-1, with unresolved D. The sample consisted of CD4+ T cells sorted from PBMCs after approximately 19-hour stimulation, taken from a patient who received antiretroviral therapy. The DNA of the CDR3 is TGTGCCAGCAGTTTGATCCCCTCCAATGAGCAGTTCTTC. Its protein is CASSLIPSNEQFF.